The 21 T cell receptor beta chains in this list originate from one sample, sequenced in a study of T cell repertoires in cytomegalovirus infection. TCRdb reanalysed the reads using MiXCR and keeps one entry per CDR3 protein. The sample has 85,000 to 120,000 distinct CDR3 sequences, more than 15% seen once. The sequenced material came from PBMCs. All receptors come from a human donor in good health (CMV status not recorded). Some clones in this sample may be carry-over from other donors' samples.

J is TRBJ2-7 and V is TRBV2; unclear D gene. Trimming shortened V by 3 bases and J by 6 bases, and 6 bases separated the two germline ends. CDR1 is SNHLY and CDR2 is FYNNEI in the germline V gene. The CDR3 loop spans 11 amino acids. The CDR3 nucleotides read TGTGCCAGCAGTGATGGGGTCGAGCAGTACTTC. This codes for CASSDGVEQYF.

This clonotype occurred many times. V and J are TRBV7-2 and TRBJ2-5; no firm D call. V was shortened by 5 bases and J by 5 bases, with 18 bases between the two germline ends. Germline assignment: CDR1 SGHTA and CDR2 FQGNSA. The CDR3 has 15 amino acids. The CDR3 sequence is CASSPTRASGETQYF. CDR3 sequence (DNA): TGTGCCAGCAGCCCAACCCGGGCTAGTGGGGAGACCCAGTACTTC.

This clonotype was seen more than once but under ten times. The chain carries TRBV20-1 and TRBJ1-5; D remains unclear. The CDR3 has 12 amino acids. Germline V gene lookup returns CDR1 DFQATT and CDR2 SNEGSKA (reference sequence). Trimming removed 3 bases from V and 1 base from J, with 4 bases in between. In DNA, the CDR3 is TGCAGTGCTAGGGAGAGCAATCAGCCCCAGCATTTT. Its translation is CSARESNQPQHF.

This clonotype was found many times. The chain employs TRBV7-8 and TRBJ2-7, with D unresolved. There are 13 residues in the CDR3. Per germline, CDR1 SGHVS and CDR2 FQNEAQ. Trimming took 5 bases from V and 3 from J, leaving 11 bases between them. The CDR3 loop is CASSAPNFYEQYF. In DNA form, the CDR3 reads TGTGCCAGCAGCGCCCCGAACTTCTACGAGCAGTACTTC.

The V gene is TRBV3-1, the J gene TRBJ1-2, with 10 bases aligning to TRBD1. Germline V lookup: CDR1 LGHDT, CDR2 YNNKEL (reference sequence). The CDR3 is 15 amino acids. V lost 1 base, J lost 2 bases, and 1 base stayed unmatched. CDR3 sequence reads: CASSQGQGANYGYTF. The CDR3 DNA reads as TGTGCCAGCAGCCAAGGACAGGGGGCGAACTATGGCTACACCTTC. The entire variable domain, with the rest obtained from reference TRBV3-1 and TRBJ1-2, is as follows: DTAVSQTPKYLVTQMGNDKSIKCEQNLGHDTMYWYKQDSKKFLKIMFSYNNKELIINETVPNRFSPKSPDKAHLNLHINSLELGDSAVYFCASSQGQGANYGYTFGSGTRLTVV.

This clonotype was detected many times. The chain couples TRBV7-8 to TRBJ1-2; D is uncertain. V was pared by 1 base and J by 7 bases, with 16 bases between. Germline lookup yields CDR1 SGHVS and CDR2 FQNEAQ. CDR3 length equals 15 residues. DNA of the CDR3: TGTGCCAGCAGCTTAGAACACGGCGCATATGGTGGCTACACCTTC. Protein sequence: CASSLEHGAYGGYTF.

This clonotype was found a few times. The chain has TRBV6-5 and TRBJ2-2; D is uncertain. Germline V CDR1 and CDR2: MNHEY, SVGAGI. The V gene lost 0 bases and the J gene lost 5 bases, with 7 bases spanning the gap. This CDR3 contains 14 residues. Written as DNA, the CDR3 is TGTGCCAGCAGTTACTCGCTTGGTACCGGGGAGCTGTTTTTT. This sequence encodes CASSYSLGTGELFF.

This clonotype was recorded many times. V is TRBV7-2 and J is TRBJ2-5; the match to TRBD1 covers 8 bases. This CDR3 region has 14 residues. The V gene end was trimmed by 2 bases and the J gene end by 1 base; junction bases not matched to a gene: 0. Germline V lookup: CDR1 SGHTA, CDR2 FQGNSA. CDR3 nucleotide sequence: TGTGCCAGCAGCTTAACAGGGGGCCAAGAGACCCAGTACTTC. Translated, it gives CASSLTGGQETQYF.

This clonotype was picked up many times. The chain is built from TRBV12-5 and TRBJ1-1; D remains ambiguous. Per germline, CDR1 LGHNT and CDR2 FRNRAP. This CDR3 has 15 amino acids. V dropped 0 bases and J dropped 3 bases, with 11 bases sitting between them. DNA of the CDR3: TGTGCTAGTGGTTTGGTGACGGGCGGGTACACTGAAGCTTTCTTT. Amino acids: CASGLVTGGYTEAFF.

The V gene is TRBV7-9, the J gene TRBJ2-5, with 7 bases fitting TRBD1. The V segment lost 5 bases and the J segment 5 bases; nucleotides outside the gene matches: 8. Germline assignment: CDR1 SEHNR and CDR2 FQNEAQ (reference sequence). The CDR3 covers 14 residues. CDR3 sequence: CASSPTGSLETQYF. Here the CDR3 DNA reads TGTGCCAGCAGCCCGACAGGGAGTTTGGAGACCCAGTACTTC.

This clonotype has a handful of counts. This chain uses TRBV2 with TRBJ2-3; 7 bases agree with TRBD1. The CDR3 spans 15 residues. Germline CDR1 reads SNHLY; CDR2 reads FYNNEI. The ends lost 4 bases at V and 0 bases at J; junction bases unmatched: 4. For the CDR3, the DNA is TGTGCCAGCAGTGGAAGGGGGCCTAGCACAGATACGCAGTATTTT. Translating gives CASSGRGPSTDTQYF. The variable domain in full, with the rest retrieved from reference TRBV2 and TRBJ2-3, is EPEVTQTPSHQVTQMGQEVILRCVPISNHLYFYWYRQILGQKVEFLVSFYNNEISEKSEIFDDQFSVERPDGSNFTLKIRSTKLEDSAMYFCASSGRGPSTDTQYFGPGTRLTVL.

The CDR3 sequence is CASSATVEETQYF. The CDR3 DNA follows: TGTGCCAGCAGCGCGACAGTGGAGGAGACCCAGTACTTC. The gene calls are TRBV5-6 and TRBJ2-5; TRBD1 is a possible D gene (5 bases). The germline gives CDR1 SGHDT, CDR2 YYEEEE. CDR3 length: 13 residues. Trimming took off 4 bases at V and 5 bases at J, with 12 bases between the two ends.

At least ten counts were recorded for this clonotype. The chain recombines TRBV7-2 with TRBJ2-5; D perhaps matches TRBD1 (6 bases). V lost 3 bases and J lost 5, with 22 bases in between. Per germline, CDR1 SGHTA and CDR2 FQGNSA. CDR3 length equals 17 residues. The CDR3 DNA reads TGTGCCAGCAGCTTGTCTAGCATAGGGGGAAGAGGGGAGACCCAGTACTTC. This translates into CASSLSSIGGRGETQYF. Variable domain in full (rest from reference TRBV7-2 and TRBJ2-5): GAGVSQSPSNKVTEKGKDVELRCDPISGHTALYWYRQSLGQGLEFLIYFQGNSAPDKSGLPSDRFSAERTGGSVSTLTIQRTQQEDSAVYLCASSLSSIGGRGETQYFGPGTRLLVL.

Points on this clonotype: Given a much more abundant clone one base away, this may be a read error. DNA of the CDR3: TGTGTCAGCAGCTTAGGACCTAGCTCGATTGTTGAGCAGTTCTTC. As protein: CVSSLGPSSIVEQFF. The chain is built from TRBV7-2 and TRBJ2-1; the D gene is possibly TRBD2 (5 bases). The CDR3 is made up of 15 amino acids. Germline-derived CDR1 and CDR2 are SGHTA and FQGNSA.

The chain recombines TRBV2 with TRBJ2-7; D uncertain. Between the trimmed V and J ends, which lost 0 bases and 2 bases, there was a span of 2 bases. The CDR3 totals 12 residues. Germline V gives CDR1 SNHLY, CDR2 FYNNEI. The CDR3 here is CASSEAPYEQYF. DNA for the CDR3: TGTGCCAGCAGTGAAGCACCCTACGAGCAGTACTTC.

For this clonotype: Just one base apart from a much larger clone, this may be a read error. The chain couples TRBV6-2 or TRBV6-3 to TRBJ1-6; D not resolved. Trimming stripped 2 bases from V and 8 bases from J, with 13 bases between. In germline, CDR1 is MNHEY, CDR2 SVGEGT. The CDR3 length is 15 residues. This chain's CDR3 is CASSYNAELYSPLHF. CDR3 in DNA: TGTGCCAGCAGTTACAACGCAGAGCTTTATTCACCCCTCCACTTT.

The chain links TRBV11-2 to TRBJ1-4; 8 bases map to TRBD1. Germline V gives CDR1 SGHAT, CDR2 FQNNGV. CDR3 size: 15 residues. The ends lost 4 bases at V and 10 bases at J; junction bases unmatched: 11. The CDR3 loop is CASSYKHRGDGKLFF. The CDR3 nucleotides read TGTGCCAGCAGCTATAAGCACAGGGGGGACGGAAAACTGTTTTTT.

The chain employs TRBV19 and TRBJ1-2, with D perhaps matching TRBD1 (5 bases). Germline V CDR1 and CDR2: LNHDA, SQIVND (reference sequence). With 6 bases removed from V and 3 bases from J, the gap between germline ends came to 20 bases. The CDR3 sequence is 16 residues long. CDR3 protein: CASSRGTSNADYGYTF. CDR3 coding DNA: TGTGCCAGTAGCCGGGGGACTTCTAATGCGGACTATGGCTACACCTTC. Full variable domain (rest looked up from reference TRBV19 and TRBJ1-2): DGGITQSPKYLFRKEGQNVTLSCEQNLNHDAMYWYRQDPGQGLRLIYYSQIVNDFQKGDIAEGYSVSREKKESFPLTVTSAQKNPTAFYLCASSRGTSNADYGYTFGSGTRLTVV.

This clonotype was counted many times. The V gene is TRBV30, the J gene TRBJ2-1; TRBD2 matches 9 bases. The V segment lost 2 bases and the J segment 5 bases; nucleotides outside the gene matches: 13. The CDR3 runs to 17 residues. Germline V CDR1 and CDR2: GTSNPN, SVGIG (reference sequence). The CDR3 sequence: CAWSLPAGGGVHNEQFF. In DNA form, the CDR3 reads TGTGCCTGGAGTTTGCCCGCGGGGGGGGGCGTCCACAATGAGCAGTTCTTC.

The sample holds many counts of this clonotype. The chain combines TRBV7-2 with TRBJ1-6; weak D call: TRBD1 (5 bases). Looked up from germline, CDR1 is SGHTA and CDR2 is FQGNSA. V was trimmed by 3 bases and J by 7 bases, leaving 10 bases between them. This CDR3 is built from 14 residues. The CDR3 sequence: CASSFPGGNSPLHF. The CDR3 DNA follows: TGTGCCAGCAGCTTTCCGGGGGGGAATTCACCCCTCCACTTT. Filled out from reference TRBV7-2 and TRBJ1-6, the complete variable domain reads GAGVSQSPSNKVTEKGKDVELRCDPISGHTALYWYRQSLGQGLEFLIYFQGNSAPDKSGLPSDRFSAERTGGSVSTLTIQRTQQEDSAVYLCASSFPGGNSPLHFGNGTRLTVT.

The chain is built from TRBV12-3 or TRBV12-4 and TRBJ2-2; D remains ambiguous. This CDR3 is 13 amino acids long. Between the trimmed V and J ends, which lost 5 bases and 6 bases, there was a span of 10 bases. CDR3 nucleotides: TGTGCCAGCAGTCCCGGCCGGCCCGGGGAGCTGTTTTTT. Amino acids: CASSPGRPGELFF.